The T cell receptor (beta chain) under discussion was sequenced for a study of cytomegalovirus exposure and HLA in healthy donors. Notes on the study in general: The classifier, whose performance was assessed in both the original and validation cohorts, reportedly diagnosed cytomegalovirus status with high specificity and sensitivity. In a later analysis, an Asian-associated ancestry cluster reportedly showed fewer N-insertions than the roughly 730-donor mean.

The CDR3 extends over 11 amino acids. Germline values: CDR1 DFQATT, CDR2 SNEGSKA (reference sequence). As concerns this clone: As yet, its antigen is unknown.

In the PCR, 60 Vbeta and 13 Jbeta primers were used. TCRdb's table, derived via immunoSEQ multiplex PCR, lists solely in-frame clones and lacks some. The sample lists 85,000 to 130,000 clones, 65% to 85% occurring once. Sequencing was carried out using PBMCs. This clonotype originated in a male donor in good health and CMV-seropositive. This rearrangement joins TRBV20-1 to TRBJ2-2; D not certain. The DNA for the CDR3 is TGCAGCGTCCCAGCGTCTGGGGAGCTGTTTTTT. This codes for CSVPASGELFF.